This T cell receptor beta chain was sequenced in a study of blood T cells in healthy people across ages. Through a sample-barcoded 5' primer and a J-beta primer mix, a second PCR was run for roughly 6 to 11 cycles. TCRdb recomputed calls from the 5' RACE reads with MiXCR, one row per CDR3 protein. This sample has roughly 1,000,000 distinct CDR3 sequences, with around 27% found just once. Total RNA, at least 5 micrograms per sample, was extracted from PBMCs. This CDR3 is 14 amino acids long. CDR1 is DFQATT and CDR2 is SNEGSKA in the germline V gene (reference sequence). J gave up 4 bases and V 5 bases, and 9 bases lay outside the gene matches. Another study also made use of these data, one on T cells of mothers and their children.

V gene TRBV20-1 combines with J gene TRBJ2-3, with 7 positions matching TRBD2. Sample: blood. This sequence originates from a girl aged 2 to 10 in good health. The CDR3 DNA reads TGCAGTGCTCGGGTTCCGGGACTATCAGATACGCAGTATTTT. Its protein is CSARVPGLSDTQYF.